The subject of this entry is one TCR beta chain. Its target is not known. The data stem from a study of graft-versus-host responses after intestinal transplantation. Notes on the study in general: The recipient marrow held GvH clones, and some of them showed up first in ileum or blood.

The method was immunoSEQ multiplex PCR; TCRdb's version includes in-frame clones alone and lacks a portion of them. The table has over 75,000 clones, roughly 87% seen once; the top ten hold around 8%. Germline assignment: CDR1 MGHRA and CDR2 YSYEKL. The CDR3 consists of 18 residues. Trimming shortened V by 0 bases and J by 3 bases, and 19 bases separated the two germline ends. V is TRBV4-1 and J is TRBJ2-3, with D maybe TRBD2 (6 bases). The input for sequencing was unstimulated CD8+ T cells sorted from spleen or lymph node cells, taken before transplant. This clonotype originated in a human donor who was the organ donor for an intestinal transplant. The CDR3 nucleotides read TGCGCCAGCAGCCAAGATGGAGCAACGGCGGGGAGGACAGATACGCAGTATTTT. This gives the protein CASSQDGATAGRTDTQYF.